This T cell receptor (beta chain) was obtained from a study of blood T cell repertoires in COVID-19 (dated by TCRdb to 2020 to 2022). About the investigation overall: Collaborator samples came from the United States, Italy and Spain and covered acute and convalescent phases of COVID-19. The material from the prospective study consisted of cDNA or gDNA derived from T cells, B-cell-depleted T cells, or PBMCs. The dataset comprised deeply sampled blood TCRbeta repertoires from subjects exposed to, actively infected with, or recovered from COVID-19. The repertoires were released in a freely available public database meant as a resource for research on the immune response to SARS-CoV-2. Samples were obtained from the ongoing ImmuneRACE study (first 160 participants) and from about 1,300 subjects provided by 6 global collaborators. Sample metadata almost always included a de-identified subject ID, COVID-19 status, age in years and sex. HLA class I and class II types, where available, came from metadata supplied by the sample provider rather than from assay-based typing.

The research as a whole found: The amount of clinical and demographic metadata varied by source and participant and was provided uncurated.

TCRbeta CDR3 regions were amplified from genomic DNA using the immunoSEQ Assay, a bias-controlled multiplex PCR. The original pipeline was this. The number of nucleated cells in each sample was estimated by amplification of reference gene primers within the assay. To quantify the absolute abundance of each unique TCRbeta CDR3 rearrangement, sequence reads were collapsed and filtered. For each sample, productive Simpson clonality was calculated as the square root of Simpson's diversity index over productive rearrangements. Entries here come from immuneACCESS through TCRdb and include only in-frame sequences with V and J called. Some clones fail to appear in such tables; in the studies checked, an unresolved V gene covers under half of the shortfall, and the cause of the remainder is unknown. V, J and clone size are those of that table, while D and trimming were read from the DNA. The sample includes about 200,000 clones, with around 86% observed a single time. The ten most abundant clones make up roughly 5.9% of the sample.

Participants in the prospective study were aged roughly 18 to 100 years, lived in about two dozen United States geographic areas, and enrolled through a virtual design. In the prospective study, cohorts were assigned on the basis of participant-reported clinical history obtained from a screening survey and a study questionnaire. In the prospective study, mobile phlebotomists collected whole blood, serum and a nasopharyngeal or oropharyngeal swab from each participant. Prospective study participants could optionally give additional blood draws and questionnaires over a roughly two-month period. Before DNA extraction, prospective study blood samples were shipped either frozen or at room temperature. Including cysteine and phenylalanine, the CDR3 has 15 amino acids. Only the CDR3 DNA is retained, 45 bases long and in frame from the first base. Reading the germline V gene (reference sequence) gives CDR1 LNHDA and CDR2 SQIVND. From V the trimming removes 5 bases and from J it removes 3 bases, while the gene matches leave 7 bases of the junction unaccounted for.

This clone was seen a single time. The clone's antigen remains unknown. No much larger clonotype is one base removed from it; base qualities were not supplied. The sequence was obtained from a man between 35 and 55 years old with acute COVID-19. The rearrangement joined TRBV19 to TRBJ1-2; TRBD1 agrees with 9 junctional bases. Sequencing was performed on PBMCs or T cells enriched from blood (not recorded which). The sequenced DNA: TGTGCCAGTAGTCTTCGGGACAGGGAAGACTATGGCTACACCTTC. It specifies CASSLRDREDYGYTF.